The 14 T cell receptor beta chains below come from one sample, sequenced in a study of beta chain features in type 1 diabetes. Expressed TCRB transcripts were sequenced because the entire RNA isolate underwent reverse transcription. Only in-frame clones appear in the TCRdb table, and some are missing; sequencing was by immunoSEQ multiplex PCR. The repertoire holds 250,000 to 300,000 clones, with about 7.8% as singletons. The sample taken for sequencing was central memory CD4+ T cells from blood. The origin of the receptors is a young woman in good health.

The sample holds many counts of this clone. This sequence joins TRBV6-1 and TRBJ2-5, with 8 bases lining up with TRBD1. V shed 4 bases, J shed 7 bases, and the junction held 14 bases outside the gene matches. The CDR3 is 16 amino acids. From germline, CDR1 is MNHNS and CDR2 SASEGT. The CDR3 nucleotides are TGTGCCAGCAGTGTTTGGGGGACAGGACTGGTCGTGACCCAGTACTTC. Translating it yields CASSVWGTGLVVTQYF.

This rearrangement joins TRBV7-3 to TRBJ2-3, with D tentatively TRBD2 (5 bases). The CDR3 spans 12 residues. Germline CDR1 and CDR2: SGHTA and FQGTGA. Trimming cost V 4 bases and J 9 bases, with 11 bases left between them. DNA for the CDR3: TGTGCCAGCAGCTCGGACTCTCAAACGCAGTATTTT. Translating gives CASSSDSQTQYF. The whole variable domain, remainder taken from reference TRBV7-3 and TRBJ2-3, is GAGVSQTPSNKVTEKGKYVELRCDPISGHTALYWYRQSLGQGPEFLIYFQGTGAADDSGLPNDRFFAVRPEGSVSTLKIQRTERGDSAVYLCASSSDSQTQYFGPGTRLTVL.

This chain uses TRBV2 with TRBJ1-1; 8 nucleotides line up with TRBD1. CDR1 and CDR2 from the germline V gene are SNHLY and FYNNEI. V was clipped by 4 bases and J by 9 bases; unmatched bases: 1. This CDR3 is built from 11 residues. The CDR3 loop reads CASSGTGKAFF. In DNA form, the CDR3 reads TGTGCCAGCAGTGGGACAGGGAAAGCTTTCTTT.

The rearrangement uses TRBV2 and TRBJ2-1; 8 positions match TRBD1. This CDR3 has 13 residues. Germline V gene sequence: CDR1 SNHLY, CDR2 FYNNEI. V was clipped by 3 bases and J by 12 bases; unmatched bases: 7. This CDR3 reads CASSEGTGWGQFF. CDR3 sequence (DNA): TGTGCCAGCAGTGAGGGGACAGGCTGGGGGCAGTTCTTC. The entire variable domain, with the rest obtained from reference TRBV2 and TRBJ2-1, is as follows: EPEVTQTPSHQVTQMGQEVILRCVPISNHLYFYWYRQILGQKVEFLVSFYNNEISEKSEIFDDQFSVERPDGSNFTLKIRSTKLEDSAMYFCASSEGTGWGQFFGPGTRLTVL.

This clone was detected a few times. The chain recombines TRBV9 with TRBJ2-1; perhaps TRBD2 as D (5 bases). V was shortened by 4 bases and J by 6 bases, with 17 bases between the two germline ends. CDR3 size: 15 residues. The germline V gene has CDR1 SGDLS and CDR2 YYNGEE. CDR3 sequence: CASSPTGISLNEQFF. In nucleotides, the CDR3 is TGTGCCAGCAGCCCGACCGGGATCTCTCTCAATGAGCAGTTCTTC.

This clone has more than one count but fewer than ten. The chain combines TRBV7-9 with TRBJ1-2; D is uncertain. The germline V gene encodes CDR1 SEHNR and CDR2 FQNEAQ (reference sequence). The CDR3 is 17 amino acids. V was cut by 3 bases and J by 4 bases, with 21 bases left in between. The CDR3 sequence is CASSLDLGRATTYGYTF. DNA of the CDR3: TGTGCCAGCAGCTTGGATCTTGGACGCGCTACCACCTATGGCTACACCTTC. The whole variable domain, filled in from reference TRBV7-9 and TRBJ1-2, reads DTGVSQNPRHKITKRGQNVTFRCDPISEHNRLYWYRQTLGQGPEFLTYFQNEAQLEKSRLLSDRFSAERPKGSFSTLEIQRTEQGDSAMYLCASSLDLGRATTYGYTFGSGTRLTVV.

In this sample, this clone turned up a few times. The J gene is TRBJ2-3, the V gene TRBV4-2; D uncertain. Germline CDR1 reads LGHNA; CDR2 reads YNFKEQ. Trimming cost V 0 bases and J 4 bases, with 11 bases left between them. This CDR3 contains 15 residues. In DNA, the CDR3 is TGTGCCAGCAGCCAAGATCTGGGCCTCGCAGATACGCAGTATTTT. Translated, it gives CASSQDLGLADTQYF.

This clone was detected only a few times. This may be a read error, as it is one base from a much larger clone. The J gene is TRBJ1-2, the V gene TRBV4-2; no reliable D call. V gave up 4 bases and J gave up 1 base, with 7 bases separating them. This CDR3 spans 13 amino acids. Germline CDR1 LGHNA, CDR2 YNFKEQ. The CDR3 spells CASSPDGNYGYTF. CDR3 bases: TGTGCCAGCAGCCCGGACGGTAACTATGGCTACACCTTC.

This chain joins TRBV19 and TRBJ2-7; D is tentatively TRBD1 or TRBD2 (6 bases each). Deletions cut 9 bases from V and 5 bases from J, with 14 bases between. The CDR3 length is 12 residues. In germline, CDR1 is LNHDA, CDR2 SQIVND (reference sequence). The chain's CDR3 is CASAGEVDEQYF. CDR3 nucleotides: TGTGCCAGCGCAGGGGAGGTCGACGAGCAGTACTTC.

The chain is built from TRBV11-2 and TRBJ1-2; D may be TRBD1 (5 bases). The germline gives CDR1 SGHAT, CDR2 FQNNGV. The CDR3 is 14 residues long. V lost 1 base and J lost 3, with 9 bases in between. The DNA for the CDR3 is TGTGCCAGCAGCTTAGGATTGACAGACTATGGCTACACCTTC. It translates to CASSLGLTDYGYTF.

This clone was found a few times. This chain uses TRBV15 with TRBJ2-3; weak D call: TRBD2 (5 bases). Germline assignment: CDR1 LNHNV and CDR2 YYDKDF (reference sequence). This CDR3 has 15 residues. Between the trimmed V and J ends, which lost 1 base and 5 bases, there was a span of 13 bases. The CDR3 reads CATSRGERERDTQYF. In nucleotides, the CDR3 is TGTGCCACCAGCAGAGGGGAGAGGGAGCGAGATACGCAGTATTTT.

The CDR3 loop reads CASSLSAESYEQYV. As DNA, the CDR3 is TGTGCCAGCAGCTTATCCGCTGAATCCTACGAGCAGTACGTC. The chain joins TRBV7-3 to TRBJ2-7; D is unclear. The germline V gene encodes CDR1 SGHTA and CDR2 FQGTGA. Trimming shortened V by 2 bases and J by 1 base, and 9 bases separated the two germline ends. This CDR3 has 14 residues.

This clone has more than one count but fewer than ten. The chain joins TRBV5-1 to TRBJ2-3, with TRBD1 matching 7 bases. Germline V gene sequence: CDR1 SGHRS, CDR2 YFSETQ. CDR3 length: 13 residues. The ends lost 4 bases at V and 8 bases at J; junction bases unmatched: 7. CDR3 sequence (DNA): TGCGCCAGCAGCCCGGGACAGTCGAGTACGCAGTATTTT. It translates to CASSPGQSSTQYF.

The chain combines TRBV29-1 with TRBJ2-1; TRBD1 matches 8 bases. After removal of 1 base from V and 9 bases from J, the junction contained 11 bases not matched to a gene. The CDR3 spans 15 residues. Germline V gene lookup returns CDR1 SQVTM and CDR2 ANQGSEA. CDR3 protein: CSVEAGTGKRGEQFF. In DNA, the CDR3 is TGCAGCGTTGAAGCTGGGACAGGCAAACGGGGTGAGCAGTTCTTC.